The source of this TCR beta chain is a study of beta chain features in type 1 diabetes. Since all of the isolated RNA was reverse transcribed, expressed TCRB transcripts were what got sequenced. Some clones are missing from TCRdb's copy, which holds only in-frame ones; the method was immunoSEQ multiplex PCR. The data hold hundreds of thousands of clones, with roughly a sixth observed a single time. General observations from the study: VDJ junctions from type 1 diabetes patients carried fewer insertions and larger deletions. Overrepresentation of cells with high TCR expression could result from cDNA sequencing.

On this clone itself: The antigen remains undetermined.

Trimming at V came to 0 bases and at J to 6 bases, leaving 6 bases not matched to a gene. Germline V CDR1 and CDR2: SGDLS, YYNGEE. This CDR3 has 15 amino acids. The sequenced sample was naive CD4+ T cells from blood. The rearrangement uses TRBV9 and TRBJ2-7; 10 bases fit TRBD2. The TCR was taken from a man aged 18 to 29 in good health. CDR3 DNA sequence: TGTGCCAGCAGCGTAGAGGGACTAGCGACTGGCGAGCAGTACTTC. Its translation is CASSVEGLATGEQYF.